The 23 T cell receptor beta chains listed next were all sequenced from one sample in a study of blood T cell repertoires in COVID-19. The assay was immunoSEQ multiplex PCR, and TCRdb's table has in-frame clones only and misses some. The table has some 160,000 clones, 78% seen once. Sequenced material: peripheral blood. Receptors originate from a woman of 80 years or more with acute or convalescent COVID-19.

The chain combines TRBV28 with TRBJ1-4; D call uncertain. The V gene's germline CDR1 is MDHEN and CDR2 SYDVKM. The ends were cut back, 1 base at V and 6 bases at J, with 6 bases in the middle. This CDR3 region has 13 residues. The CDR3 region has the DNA TGTGCCAGCAGTTTATATACAGATGAAAAACTGTTTTTT. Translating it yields CASSLYTDEKLFF.

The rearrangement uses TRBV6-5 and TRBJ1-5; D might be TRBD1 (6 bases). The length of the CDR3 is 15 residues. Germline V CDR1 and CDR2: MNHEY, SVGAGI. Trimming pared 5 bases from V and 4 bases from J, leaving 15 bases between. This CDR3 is CASSRNRAGNQPQHF. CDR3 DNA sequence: TGTGCCAGCAGTCGGAACAGGGCAGGGAATCAGCCCCAGCATTTT.

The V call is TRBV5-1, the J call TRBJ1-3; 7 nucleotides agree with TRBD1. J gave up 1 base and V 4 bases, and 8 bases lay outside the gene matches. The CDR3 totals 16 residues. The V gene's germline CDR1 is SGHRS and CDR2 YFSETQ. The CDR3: CASSKGQSLSGNTIYF. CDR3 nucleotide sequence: TGCGCCAGCAGCAAGGGACAGTCACTTTCTGGAAACACCATATATTTT.

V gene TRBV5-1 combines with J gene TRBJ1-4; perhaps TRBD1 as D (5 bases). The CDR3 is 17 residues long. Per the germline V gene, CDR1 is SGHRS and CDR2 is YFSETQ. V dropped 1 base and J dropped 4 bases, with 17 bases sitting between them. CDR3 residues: CASSLRGGEDVNEKLFF. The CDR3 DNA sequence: TGCGCCAGCAGCTTGCGGGGAGGGGAAGATGTTAATGAAAAACTGTTTTTT.

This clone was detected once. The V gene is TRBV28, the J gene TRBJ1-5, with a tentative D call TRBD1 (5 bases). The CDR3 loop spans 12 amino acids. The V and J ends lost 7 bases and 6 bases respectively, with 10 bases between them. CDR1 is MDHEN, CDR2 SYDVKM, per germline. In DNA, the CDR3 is TGTGCCAGCAAGGGAGGGGTTCAGCCCCAGCATTTT. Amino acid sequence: CASKGGVQPQHF.

CDR3 sequence: CASSLLTGFVDEQFF. The CDR3 DNA sequence: TGTGCCAGCAGTTTACTGACAGGGTTCGTTGATGAGCAGTTCTTC. This rearrangement joins TRBV27 to TRBJ2-1, with TRBD1 identical over 7 bases. The CDR3 is 15 amino acids. J gave up 8 bases and V 2 bases, and 9 bases lay outside the gene matches. Germline CDR1 and CDR2: MNHEY and SMNVEV (reference sequence).

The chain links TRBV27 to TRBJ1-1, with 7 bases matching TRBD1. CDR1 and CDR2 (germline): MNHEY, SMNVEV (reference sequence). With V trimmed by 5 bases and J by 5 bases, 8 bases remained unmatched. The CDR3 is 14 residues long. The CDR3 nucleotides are TGTGCCAGCAGTCTATGGACAGGTCAGACTGAAGCTTTCTTT. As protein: CASSLWTGQTEAFF.

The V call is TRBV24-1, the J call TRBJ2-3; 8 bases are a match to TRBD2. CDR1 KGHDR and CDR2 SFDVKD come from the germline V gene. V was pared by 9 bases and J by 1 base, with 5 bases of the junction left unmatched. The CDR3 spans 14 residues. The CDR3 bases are TGTGCCACCGGGAGAGCGGGGGGCACAGATACGCAGTATTTT. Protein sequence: CATGRAGGTDTQYF.

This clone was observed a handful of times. The CDR3: CASSPRENTEAFF. As DNA, the CDR3 is TGTGCCAGCAGTCCCCGGGAGAACACTGAAGCTTTCTTT. The rearrangement joins TRBV12-3 or TRBV12-4 to TRBJ1-1, with unresolved D. This CDR3 is 13 amino acids long. V was shortened by 5 bases and J by 1 base, with 8 bases between the two germline ends.

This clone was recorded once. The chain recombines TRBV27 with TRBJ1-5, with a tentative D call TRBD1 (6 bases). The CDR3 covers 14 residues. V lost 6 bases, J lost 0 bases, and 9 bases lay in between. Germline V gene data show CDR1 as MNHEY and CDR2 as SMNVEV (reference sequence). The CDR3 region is CASRKQGSNQPQHF. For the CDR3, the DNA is TGTGCCAGCAGAAAACAGGGTAGCAATCAGCCCCAGCATTTT.

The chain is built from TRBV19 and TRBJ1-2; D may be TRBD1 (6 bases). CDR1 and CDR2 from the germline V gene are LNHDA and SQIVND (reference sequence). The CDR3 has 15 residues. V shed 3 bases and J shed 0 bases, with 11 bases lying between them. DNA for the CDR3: TGTGCCAGTAGTATCCAACAGGGAACTAACTATGGCTACACCTTC. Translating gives CASSIQQGTNYGYTF.

CDR3 sequence reads: CASSFGHLYEQYF. CDR3 in DNA: TGTGCCAGCAGCTTTGGACACCTCTACGAGCAGTACTTC. This chain links TRBV3-1 (or the pseudogene TRBV3-2) with TRBJ2-7, with D tentatively TRBD1 (5 bases). Trimming pared 5 bases from V and 3 bases from J, leaving 11 bases between. There are 13 residues in the CDR3. Looked up from germline, CDR1 is LGHDT and CDR2 is YNNKEL (reference sequence).

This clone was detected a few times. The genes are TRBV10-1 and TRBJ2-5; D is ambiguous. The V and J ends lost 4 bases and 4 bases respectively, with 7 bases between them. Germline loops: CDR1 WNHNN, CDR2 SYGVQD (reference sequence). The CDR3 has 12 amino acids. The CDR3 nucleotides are TGCGCCAGCAGTGTAGGCGGAGAGACCCAGTACTTC. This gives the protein CASSVGGETQYF.

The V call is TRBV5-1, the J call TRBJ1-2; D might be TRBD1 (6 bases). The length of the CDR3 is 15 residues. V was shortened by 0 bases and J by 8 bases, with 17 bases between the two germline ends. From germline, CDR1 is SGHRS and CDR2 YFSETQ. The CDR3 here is CASSLGGGRSDGYTF. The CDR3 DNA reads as TGCGCCAGCAGCTTGGGAGGGGGAAGGAGCGACGGCTACACCTTC.

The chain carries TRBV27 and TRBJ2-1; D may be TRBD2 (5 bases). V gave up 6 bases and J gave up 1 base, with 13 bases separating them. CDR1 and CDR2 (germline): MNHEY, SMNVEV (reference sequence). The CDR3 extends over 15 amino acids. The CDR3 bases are TGTGCCAGCAGGCCCGGACTGGATTCCTACAATGAGCAGTTCTTC. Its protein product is CASRPGLDSYNEQFF.

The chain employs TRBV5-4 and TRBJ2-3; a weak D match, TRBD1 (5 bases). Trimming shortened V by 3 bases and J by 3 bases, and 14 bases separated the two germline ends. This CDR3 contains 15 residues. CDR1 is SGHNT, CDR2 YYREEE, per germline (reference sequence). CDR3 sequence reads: CASSSQAGSTDTQYF. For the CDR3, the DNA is TGTGCCAGCAGCTCACAGGCAGGGTCAACAGATACGCAGTATTTT.

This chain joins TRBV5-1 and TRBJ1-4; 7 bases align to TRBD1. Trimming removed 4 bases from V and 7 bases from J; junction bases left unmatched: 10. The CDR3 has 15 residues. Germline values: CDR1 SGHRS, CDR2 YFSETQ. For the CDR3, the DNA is TGCGCCAGCAGCGTATACCAGCCAGGGGGTGAAAAACTGTTTTTT. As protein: CASSVYQPGGEKLFF. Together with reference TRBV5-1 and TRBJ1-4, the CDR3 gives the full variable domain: KAGVTQTPRYLIKTRGQQVTLSCSPISGHRSVSWYQQTPGQGLQFLFEYFSETQRNKGNFPGRFSGRQFSNSRSEMNVSTLELGDSALYLCASSVYQPGGEKLFFGSGTQLSVL.

In DNA form, the CDR3 reads TGCGCCAGCAGTGATCGGCAGGGGAGCATTCAGTACTTC. This sequence encodes CASSDRQGSIQYF. This chain joins TRBV10-1 and TRBJ2-4; perhaps TRBD1 as D (6 bases). Germline V gene lookup returns CDR1 WNHNN and CDR2 SYGVQD (reference sequence). V shed 3 bases and J shed 9 bases, with 12 bases lying between them. The CDR3 has 13 residues.

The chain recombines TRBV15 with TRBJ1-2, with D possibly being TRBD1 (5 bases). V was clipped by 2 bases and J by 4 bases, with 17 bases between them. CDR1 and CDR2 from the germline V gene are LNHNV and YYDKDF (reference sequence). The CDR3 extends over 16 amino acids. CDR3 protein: CATSRIGAGEGYGYTF. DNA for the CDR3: TGTGCCACCAGCAGAATAGGGGCTGGGGAGGGCTATGGCTACACCTTC.

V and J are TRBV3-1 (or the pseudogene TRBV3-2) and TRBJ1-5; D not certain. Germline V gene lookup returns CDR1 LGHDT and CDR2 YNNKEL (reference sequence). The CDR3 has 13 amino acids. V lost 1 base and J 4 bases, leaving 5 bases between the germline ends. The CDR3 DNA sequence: TGTGCCAGCAGCCAAGGAGGGAATCAGCCCCAGCATTTT. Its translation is CASSQGGNQPQHF.

CDR3 sequence reads: CASGLPGTRGLYNEQFF. DNA of the CDR3: TGTGCTAGTGGTTTGCCCGGGACCCGGGGACTTTACAATGAGCAGTTCTTC. The rearrangement links TRBV12-5 to TRBJ2-1, with D tentatively TRBD2 (6 bases). The germline V gene encodes CDR1 LGHNT and CDR2 FRNRAP. The V end was cut by 2 bases, the J end by 4 bases, with 18 bases between. The CDR3 length is 17 residues.

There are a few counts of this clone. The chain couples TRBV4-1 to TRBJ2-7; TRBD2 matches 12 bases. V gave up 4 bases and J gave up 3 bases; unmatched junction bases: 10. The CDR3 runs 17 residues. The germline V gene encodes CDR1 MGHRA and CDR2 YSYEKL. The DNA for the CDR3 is TGCGCCAGCAGCCGAAGAGAAGGGACTAGCGGGTACTACGAGCAGTACTTC. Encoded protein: CASSRREGTSGYYEQYF.

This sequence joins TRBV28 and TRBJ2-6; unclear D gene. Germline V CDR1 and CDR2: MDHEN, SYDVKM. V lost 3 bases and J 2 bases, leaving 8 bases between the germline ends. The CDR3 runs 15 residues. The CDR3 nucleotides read TGTGCCAGCAGTTTCGGGTCGACTGGGGCCAACGTCCTGACTTTC. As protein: CASSFGSTGANVLTF.